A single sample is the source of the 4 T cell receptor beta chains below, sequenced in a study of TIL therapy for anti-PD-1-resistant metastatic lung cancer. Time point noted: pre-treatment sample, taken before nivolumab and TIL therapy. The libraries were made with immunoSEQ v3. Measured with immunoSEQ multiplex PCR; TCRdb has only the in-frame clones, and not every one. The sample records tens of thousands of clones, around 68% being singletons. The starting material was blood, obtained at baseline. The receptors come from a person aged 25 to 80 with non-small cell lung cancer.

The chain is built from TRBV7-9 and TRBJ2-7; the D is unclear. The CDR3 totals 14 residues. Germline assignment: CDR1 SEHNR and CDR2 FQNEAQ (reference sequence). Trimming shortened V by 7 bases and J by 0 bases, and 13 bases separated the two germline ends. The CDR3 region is CASNSVQNSYEQYF. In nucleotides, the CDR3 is TGTGCCAGCAACTCAGTTCAAAACTCCTACGAGCAGTACTTC.

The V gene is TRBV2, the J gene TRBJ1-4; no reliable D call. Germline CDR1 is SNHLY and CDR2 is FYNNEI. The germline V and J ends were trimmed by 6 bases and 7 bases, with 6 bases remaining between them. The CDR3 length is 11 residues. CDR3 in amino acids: CASRQSEKLFF. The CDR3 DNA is TGTGCCAGCAGGCAAAGTGAAAAACTGTTTTTT.

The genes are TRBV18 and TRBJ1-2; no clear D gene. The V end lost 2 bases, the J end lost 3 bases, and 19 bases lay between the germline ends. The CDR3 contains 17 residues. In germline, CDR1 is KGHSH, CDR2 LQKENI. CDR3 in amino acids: CASSPSLSARQDYGYTF. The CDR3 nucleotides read TGTGCCAGCTCACCATCCTTATCGGCCCGCCAGGACTATGGCTACACCTTC.

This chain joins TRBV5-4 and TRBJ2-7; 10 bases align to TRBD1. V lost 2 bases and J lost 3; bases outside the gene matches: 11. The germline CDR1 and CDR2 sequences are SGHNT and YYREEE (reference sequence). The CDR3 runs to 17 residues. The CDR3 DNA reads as TGTGCCAGCAGCTTTAGTTACCGGGACAGGGGCATCTACGAGCAGTACTTC. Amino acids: CASSFSYRDRGIYEQYF.